A selection of T cell receptor beta chains follows, all from one sample in a study of PD-1 blockade in classical Hodgkin lymphoma. Clones were read by immunoSEQ multiplex PCR, and TCRdb kept only the in-frame ones, dropping some. The table records around 2,900 clones, roughly 63% of them present only once. Here the sequenced sample was CD8+ T cells from blood, taken at baseline. The source is a human donor with classical Hodgkin lymphoma. CDR3s include the opening cysteine and the closing phenylalanine or tryptophan. A D gene is named only where the DNA matches it firmly. The size entry is marked missing in some rows and otherwise reads once, few, many or a size class.

v_gene	j_gene	abundance	d_gene	CDR3aa	CDR3nt
TRBV5-1	TRBJ2-2	NA	NA	CASSLGGVFIQGLPNTGELFF	TGCGCCAGCAGCTTAGGGGGGGTTTTTATACAGGGCCTTCCGAACACCGGGGAGCTGTTTTTT
TRBV13	TRBJ2-1	NA	TRBD2	CASSPGLAGGYNEQFF	TGTGCCAGCAGCCCCGGACTAGCGGGAGGCTACAATGAGCAGTTCTTC
TRBV10-3	TRBJ2-7	NA	NA	CAISDYRVGEGFEQYF	TGTGCCATCAGTGATTACCGGGTAGGTGAGGGGTTCGAGCAGTACTTC
TRBV5-1	TRBJ2-7	NA	TRBD1	CASSLLGQGAWEQYF	TGCGCCAGCAGCTTGTTGGGACAGGGGGCCTGGGAGCAGTACTTC
TRBV5-1	TRBJ1-3	NA	NA	CASSTADSSSGNTIYF	TGCGCCAGCAGCACAGCTGACAGTTCCTCTGGAAACACCATATATTTT
TRBV28	TRBJ2-1	few	TRBD2	CASSSGTSGSKYNEQFF	TGTGCCAGCAGTTCCGGGACTAGCGGGAGTAAGTACAATGAGCAGTTCTTC
TRBV6-5	TRBJ2-1	NA	NA	CASSYSSTGYNEQFF	TGTGCCAGCAGTTACTCGTCCACCGGATACAATGAGCAGTTCTTC
TRBV13	TRBJ2-5	NA	TRBD1	CASSSLRDRVETQYF	TGTGCCAGCAGCTCCCTCCGGGACAGGGTAGAGACCCAGTACTTC
TRBV29-1	TRBJ2-7	NA	TRBD2	CSVPGTNSYEQYF	TGCAGCGTTCCCGGGACTAACTCCTACGAGCAGTACTTC
TRBV5-6	TRBJ2-7	few	NA	CASSGLYEGTYEQYF	TGTGCCAGCAGCGGGCTATACGAGGGTACCTACGAGCAGTACTTC
TRBV5-1	TRBJ2-2	large	NA	CASSLGTPNTGELFF	TGCGCCAGCAGCTTGGGGACTCCGAACACCGGGGAGCTGTTTTTT
TRBV19	TRBJ2-1	NA	TRBD1	CASNRQGSYNEQFF	TGTGCCAGTAATCGACAGGGCTCCTACAATGAGCAGTTCTTC
TRBV5-1	TRBJ1-1	NA	TRBD1	CASSLATGVNTEAFF	TGCGCCAGCAGCTTGGCCACAGGGGTGAACACTGAAGCTTTCTTT
TRBV7-9	TRBJ2-7	few	NA	CASSLAPYEQYF	TGTGCCAGCAGCTTAGCCCCCTACGAGCAGTACTTC
TRBV6-5	TRBJ1-2	NA	NA	CASSPGGYGYTF	TGTGCCAGCAGCCCCGGTGGATATGGCTACACCTTC
TRBV5-1	TRBJ2-1	few	NA	CASSLARNGLIFNEQFF	TGCGCCAGCAGCTTGGCTCGGAACGGATTAATATTCAATGAGCAGTTCTTC
TRBV7-9	TRBJ2-1	NA	NA	CASRAGDEQFF	TGTGCCAGCAGGGCAGGGGATGAGCAGTTCTTC
TRBV13	TRBJ2-2	NA	NA	CASSSGTLNTGELFF	TGTGCCAGCAGCTCCGGGACTCTCAACACCGGGGAGCTGTTTTTT
TRBV7-8	TRBJ2-7	NA	TRBD2	CASSPRTSANYEQYF	TGTGCCAGCAGCCCTCGGACTAGCGCAAACTACGAGCAGTACTTC
TRBV5-4	TRBJ2-7	NA	TRBD2	CASSQGERGTYEQYF	TGCGCCAGCAGCCAAGGGGAGCGGGGGACCTACGAGCAGTACTTC
TRBV2	TRBJ1-5	NA	TRBD1	CASSPQGASQPQHF	TGTGCCAGCAGTCCACAGGGGGCAAGTCAGCCCCAGCATTTT
TRBV5-6	TRBJ1-3	NA	TRBD1	CASSSHISGTGYGNTIYF	TGTGCCAGCAGCTCTCATATAAGCGGGACAGGGTATGGAAACACCATATATTTT
TRBV6-5	TRBJ2-6	NA	NA	CASKQVSGANVLTF	TGTGCCAGCAAGCAGGTCTCTGGGGCCAACGTCCTGACTTTC
TRBV5-1	TRBJ2-1	NA	TRBD2	CASSPRRGGDEQFF	TGCGCCAGCAGCCCCCGTCGGGGGGGCGATGAGCAGTTCTTC
TRBV19	TRBJ2-7	NA	NA	CASSTSPGYEQYF	TGTGCCAGTAGCACAAGTCCAGGCTACGAGCAGTACTTC
TRBV5-1	TRBJ2-7	NA	TRBD1	CASSSGQGSDEQYF	TGCGCCAGCAGCTCAGGACAGGGAAGTGACGAGCAGTACTTC
TRBV5-4	TRBJ1-1	NA	NA	CASSLAGPGNTEAFF	TGTGCCAGCAGCTTGGCTGGGCCAGGGAACACTGAAGCTTTCTTT
TRBV7-9	TRBJ2-7	NA	NA	CASSLVLEDEQYF	TGTGCCAGCAGCTTAGTACTAGAGGACGAGCAGTACTTC
TRBV4-1	TRBJ2-1	NA	TRBD2	CASSLSGSAYNEQFF	TGCGCCAGCAGTCTTAGCGGGAGTGCCTACAATGAGCAGTTCTTC
TRBV28	TRBJ1-1	NA	NA	CASSFGGRGTEAFF	TGTGCCAGCAGTTTTGGGGGACGGGGGACTGAAGCTTTCTTT
TRBV7-9	TRBJ1-5	NA	NA	CASSLKDVRLPRNQPQHF	TGTGCCAGCAGCTTAAAGGATGTGCGGCTACCAAGAAATCAGCCCCAGCATTTT
TRBV18	TRBJ2-1	NA	NA	CASSPPVYNEQFF	TGTGCCAGCTCACCACCAGTGTACAATGAGCAGTTCTTC
TRBV4-1	TRBJ2-7	few	NA	CASSQEAPGRNSYEQYF	TGCGCCAGCAGCCAAGAAGCACCAGGGAGGAATTCCTACGAGCAGTACTTC
TRBV7-8	TRBJ2-7	NA	NA	CASSLAKEGERSSYEQYF	TGTGCCAGCAGCTTAGCTAAGGAGGGCGAGCGTTCCTCCTACGAGCAGTACTTC
TRBV15	TRBJ2-7	NA	NA	CATSREGRGDEQYF	TGTGCCACCAGCAGGGAGGGTCGTGGGGACGAGCAGTACTTC
TRBV7-9	TRBJ2-7	NA	NA	CASSLEAGVDEQYF	TGTGCCAGCAGCTTAGAGGCGGGCGTCGACGAGCAGTACTTC
TRBV5-1	TRBJ2-1	NA	TRBD2	CASSLAGDNEQFF	TGCGCCAGCAGCTTAGCGGGAGACAATGAGCAGTTCTTC
TRBV19	TRBJ2-7	NA	NA	CASSMAVNYEQYF	TGTGCCAGTAGTATGGCGGTGAACTACGAGCAGTACTTC
TRBV19	TRBJ2-7	NA	NA	CASSPGTVLHEQYF	TGTGCCAGTAGCCCCGGGACGGTTCTTCACGAGCAGTACTTC
TRBV10-1	TRBJ2-2	NA	NA	CASSANLETGELFF	TGCGCCAGCAGCGCGAACCTCGAAACCGGGGAGCTGTTTTTT
TRBV6-4	TRBJ2-3	once	TRBD2	CASSDRSGSGADTQYF	TGTGCCAGCAGTGACCGTAGCGGGAGCGGGGCAGATACGCAGTATTTT
TRBV7-5	TRBJ1-5	NA	NA	CASSREGQPQHF	TGTGCCAGCAGCCGGGAGGGACAGCCCCAGCATTTT
TRBV10-3	TRBJ1-1	NA	TRBD1	CAISIDRAGVNTEAFF	TGTGCCATCAGTATAGACAGGGCGGGGGTGAACACTGAAGCTTTCTTT